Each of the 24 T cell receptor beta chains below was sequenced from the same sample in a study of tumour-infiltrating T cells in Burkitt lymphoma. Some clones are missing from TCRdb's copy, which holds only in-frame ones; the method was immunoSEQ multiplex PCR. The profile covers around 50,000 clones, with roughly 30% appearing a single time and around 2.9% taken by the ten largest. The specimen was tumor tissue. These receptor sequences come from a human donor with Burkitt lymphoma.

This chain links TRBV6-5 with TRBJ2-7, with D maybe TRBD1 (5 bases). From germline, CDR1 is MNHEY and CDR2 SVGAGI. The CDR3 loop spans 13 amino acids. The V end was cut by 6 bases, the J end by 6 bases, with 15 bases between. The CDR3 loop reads CASRRTRPSEQYF. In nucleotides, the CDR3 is TGTGCCAGCAGAAGGACACGGCCAAGCGAGCAGTACTTC.

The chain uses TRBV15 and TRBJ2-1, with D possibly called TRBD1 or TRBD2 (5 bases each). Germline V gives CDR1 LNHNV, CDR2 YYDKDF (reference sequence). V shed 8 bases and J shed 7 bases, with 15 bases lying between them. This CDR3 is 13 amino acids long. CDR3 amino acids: CATGRGGPNEQFF. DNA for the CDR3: TGTGCCACCGGAAGGGGCGGGCCTAATGAGCAGTTCTTC.

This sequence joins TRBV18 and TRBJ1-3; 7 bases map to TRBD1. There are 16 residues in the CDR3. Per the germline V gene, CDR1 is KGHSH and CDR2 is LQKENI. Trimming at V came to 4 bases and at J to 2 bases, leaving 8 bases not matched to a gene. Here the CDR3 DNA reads TGTGCCAGCTCACGTCGGGACAGCCGGCCTGGAAACACCATATATTTT. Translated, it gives CASSRRDSRPGNTIYF.

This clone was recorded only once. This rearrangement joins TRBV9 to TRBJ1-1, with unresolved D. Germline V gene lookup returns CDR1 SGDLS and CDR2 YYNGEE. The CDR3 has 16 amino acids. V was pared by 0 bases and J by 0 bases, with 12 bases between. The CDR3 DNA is TGTGCCAGCAGCGTAGGCAACAGTCACATGAACACTGAAGCTTTCTTT. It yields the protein CASSVGNSHMNTEAFF.

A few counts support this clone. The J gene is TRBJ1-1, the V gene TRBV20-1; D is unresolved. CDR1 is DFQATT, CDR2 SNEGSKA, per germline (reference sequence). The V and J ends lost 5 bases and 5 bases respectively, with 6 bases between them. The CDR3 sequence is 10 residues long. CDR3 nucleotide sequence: TGCAGTGCTCTCTGGACTGAAGCTTTCTTT. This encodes CSALWTEAFF.

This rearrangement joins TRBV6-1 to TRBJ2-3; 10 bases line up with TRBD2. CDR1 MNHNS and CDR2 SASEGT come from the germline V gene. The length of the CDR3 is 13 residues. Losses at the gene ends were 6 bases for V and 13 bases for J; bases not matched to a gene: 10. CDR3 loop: CASSLRVLAGEYF. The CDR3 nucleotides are TGTGCCAGCAGCCTACGGGTGCTAGCGGGGGAGTATTTT.

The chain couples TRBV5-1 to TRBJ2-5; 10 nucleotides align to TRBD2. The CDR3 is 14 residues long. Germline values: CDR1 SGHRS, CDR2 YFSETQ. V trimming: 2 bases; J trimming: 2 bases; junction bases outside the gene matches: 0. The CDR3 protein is CASSLLAGQETQYF. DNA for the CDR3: TGCGCCAGCAGCTTACTAGCGGGGCAAGAGACCCAGTACTTC.

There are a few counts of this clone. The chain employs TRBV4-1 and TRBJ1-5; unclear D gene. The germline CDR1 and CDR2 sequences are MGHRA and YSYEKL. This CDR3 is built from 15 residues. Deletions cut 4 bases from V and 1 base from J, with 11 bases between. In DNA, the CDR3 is TGCGCCAGCAGCCGCCAACCGGGGAGCAATCAGCCCCAGCATTTT. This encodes CASSRQPGSNQPQHF.

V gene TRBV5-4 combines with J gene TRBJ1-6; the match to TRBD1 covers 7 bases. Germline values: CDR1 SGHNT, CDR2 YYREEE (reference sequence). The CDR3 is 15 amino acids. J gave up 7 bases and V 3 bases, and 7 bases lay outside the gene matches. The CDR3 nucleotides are TGTGCCAGCAGCTCCCGGACAGGTGAGAATTCACCCCTCCACTTT. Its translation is CASSSRTGENSPLHF.

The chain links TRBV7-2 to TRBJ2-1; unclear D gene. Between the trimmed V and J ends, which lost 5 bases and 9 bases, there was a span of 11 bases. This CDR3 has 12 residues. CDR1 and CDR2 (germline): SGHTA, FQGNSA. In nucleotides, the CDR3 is TGTGCCAGCAGCCTTGCTAAGGGTGAGCAGTTCTTC. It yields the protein CASSLAKGEQFF.

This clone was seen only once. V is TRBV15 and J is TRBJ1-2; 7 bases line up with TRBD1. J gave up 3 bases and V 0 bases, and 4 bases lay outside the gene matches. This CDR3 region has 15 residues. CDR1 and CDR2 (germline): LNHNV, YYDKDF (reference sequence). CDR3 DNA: TGTGCCACCAGCAGAGAGAGGGGGCGCGACTATGGCTACACCTTC. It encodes CATSRERGRDYGYTF.

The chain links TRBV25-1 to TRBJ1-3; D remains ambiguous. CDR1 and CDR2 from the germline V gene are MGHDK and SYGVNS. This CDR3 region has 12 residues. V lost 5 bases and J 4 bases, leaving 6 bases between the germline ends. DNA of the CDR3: TGTGCCAGCAGTACAACCGGAAACACCATATATTTT. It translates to CASSTTGNTIYF.

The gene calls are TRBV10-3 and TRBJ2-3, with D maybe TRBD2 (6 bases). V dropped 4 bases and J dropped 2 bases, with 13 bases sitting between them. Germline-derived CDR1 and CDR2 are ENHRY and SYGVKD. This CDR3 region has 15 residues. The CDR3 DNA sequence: TGTGCCATCAGTGGAGGAGGGAACCCCACAGATACGCAGTATTTT. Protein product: CAISGGGNPTDTQYF.

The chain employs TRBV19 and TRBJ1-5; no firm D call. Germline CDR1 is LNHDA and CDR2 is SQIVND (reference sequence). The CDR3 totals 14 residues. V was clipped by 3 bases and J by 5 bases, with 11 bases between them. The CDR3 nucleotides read TGTGCCAGTAGTATGAATCCGGATCATCAGCCCCAGCATTTT. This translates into CASSMNPDHQPQHF.

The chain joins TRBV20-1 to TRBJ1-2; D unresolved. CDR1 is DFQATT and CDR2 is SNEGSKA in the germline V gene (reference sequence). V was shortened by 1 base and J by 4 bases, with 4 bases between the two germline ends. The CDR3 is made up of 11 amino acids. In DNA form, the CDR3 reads TGCAGTGCTAGAGGGGGCTATGGCTACACCTTC. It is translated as CSARGGYGYTF.

The CDR3 nucleotides are TGTGCCAGCAGCTTAGCTTGGGGCCGGGAGACCCAGTACTTC. This sequence encodes CASSLAWGRETQYF. The chain uses TRBV7-2 and TRBJ2-5, with a possible D match to TRBD1 (5 bases). Deletions cut 0 bases from V and 5 bases from J, with 10 bases between. The germline gives CDR1 SGHTA, CDR2 FQGNSA. This CDR3 has 14 amino acids.

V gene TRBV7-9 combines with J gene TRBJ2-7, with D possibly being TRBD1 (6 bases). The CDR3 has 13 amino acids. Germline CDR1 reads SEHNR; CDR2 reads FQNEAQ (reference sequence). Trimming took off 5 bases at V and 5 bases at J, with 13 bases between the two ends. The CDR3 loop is CASSTWTEDEQYF. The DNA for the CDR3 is TGTGCCAGCAGCACCTGGACAGAGGACGAGCAGTACTTC.

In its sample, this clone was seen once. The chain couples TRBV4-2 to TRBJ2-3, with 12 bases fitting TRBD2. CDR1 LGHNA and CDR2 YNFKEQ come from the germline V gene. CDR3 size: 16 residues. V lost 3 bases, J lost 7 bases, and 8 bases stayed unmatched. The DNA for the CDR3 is TGTGCCAGCAGCCAGGCCGCTAGCGGGGGGGGGAATACGCAGTATTTT. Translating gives CASSQAASGGGNTQYF.

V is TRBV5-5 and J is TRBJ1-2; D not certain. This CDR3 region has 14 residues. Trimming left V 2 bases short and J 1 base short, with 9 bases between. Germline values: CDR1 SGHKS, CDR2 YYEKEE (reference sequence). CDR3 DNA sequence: TGTGCCAGCAGCTTTGGTGGGAATAACTATGGCTACACCTTC. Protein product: CASSFGGNNYGYTF.

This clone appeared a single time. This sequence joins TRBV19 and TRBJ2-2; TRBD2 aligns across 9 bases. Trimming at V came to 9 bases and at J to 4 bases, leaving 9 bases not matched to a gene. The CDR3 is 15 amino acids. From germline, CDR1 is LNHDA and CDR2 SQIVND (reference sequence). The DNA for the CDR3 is TGTGCCAGCTCCGGGACTAGCTGGGGCACCGGGGAGCTGTTTTTT. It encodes CASSGTSWGTGELFF.

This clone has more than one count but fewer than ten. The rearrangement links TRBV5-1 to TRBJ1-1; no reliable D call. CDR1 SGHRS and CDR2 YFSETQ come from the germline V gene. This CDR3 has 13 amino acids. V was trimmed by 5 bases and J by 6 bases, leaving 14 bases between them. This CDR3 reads CASRPREYAEAFF. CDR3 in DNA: TGCGCCAGCAGGCCCCGAGAGTATGCTGAAGCTTTCTTT.

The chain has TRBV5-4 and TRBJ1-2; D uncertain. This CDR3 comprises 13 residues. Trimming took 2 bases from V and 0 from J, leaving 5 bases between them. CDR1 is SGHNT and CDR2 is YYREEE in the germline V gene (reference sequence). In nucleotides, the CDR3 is TGTGCCAGCAGCTTCGGAGCTAACTATGGCTACACCTTC. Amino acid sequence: CASSFGANYGYTF.

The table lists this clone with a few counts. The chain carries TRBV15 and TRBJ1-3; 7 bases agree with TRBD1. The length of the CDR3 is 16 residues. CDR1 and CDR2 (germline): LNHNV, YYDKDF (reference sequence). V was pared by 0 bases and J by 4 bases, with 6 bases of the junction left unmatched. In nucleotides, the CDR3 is TGTGCCACCAGCAGAGACCGGGGGACAGACGGAAACACCATATATTTT. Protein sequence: CATSRDRGTDGNTIYF.

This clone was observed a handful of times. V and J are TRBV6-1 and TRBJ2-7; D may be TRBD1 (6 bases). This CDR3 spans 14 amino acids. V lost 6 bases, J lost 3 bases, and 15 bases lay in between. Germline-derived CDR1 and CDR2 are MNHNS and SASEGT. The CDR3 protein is CASRPEGVFYEQYF. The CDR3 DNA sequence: TGTGCCAGCAGGCCCGAGGGGGTCTTCTACGAGCAGTACTTC.